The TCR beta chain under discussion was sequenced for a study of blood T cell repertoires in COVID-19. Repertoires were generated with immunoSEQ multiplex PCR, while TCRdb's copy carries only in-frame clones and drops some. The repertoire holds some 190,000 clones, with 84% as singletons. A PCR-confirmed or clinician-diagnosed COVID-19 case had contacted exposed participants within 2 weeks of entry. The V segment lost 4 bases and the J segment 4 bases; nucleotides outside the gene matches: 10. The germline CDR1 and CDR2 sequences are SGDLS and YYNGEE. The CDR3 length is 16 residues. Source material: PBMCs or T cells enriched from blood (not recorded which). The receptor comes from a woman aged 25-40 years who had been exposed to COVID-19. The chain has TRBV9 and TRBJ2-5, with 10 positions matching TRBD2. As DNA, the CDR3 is TGTGCCAGCAGCCCCCGAGAGCGGGGGGGCCGAGAGACCCAGTACTTC. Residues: CASSPRERGGRETQYF.